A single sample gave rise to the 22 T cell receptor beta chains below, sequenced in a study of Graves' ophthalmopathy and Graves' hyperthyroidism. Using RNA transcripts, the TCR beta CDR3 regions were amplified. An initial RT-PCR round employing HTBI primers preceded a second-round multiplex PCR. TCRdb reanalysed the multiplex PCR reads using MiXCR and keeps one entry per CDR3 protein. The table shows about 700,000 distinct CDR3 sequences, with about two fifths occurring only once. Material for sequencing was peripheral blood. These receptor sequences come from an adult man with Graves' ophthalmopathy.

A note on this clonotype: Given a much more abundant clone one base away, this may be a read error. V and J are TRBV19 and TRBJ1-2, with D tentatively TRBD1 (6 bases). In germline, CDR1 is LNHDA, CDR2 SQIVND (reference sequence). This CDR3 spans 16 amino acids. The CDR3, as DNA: TGTGCCAGTAGTTCAGGGGTTCGCCAAGGCTACTATGGCCACACCTTC. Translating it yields CASSSGVRQGYYGHTF.

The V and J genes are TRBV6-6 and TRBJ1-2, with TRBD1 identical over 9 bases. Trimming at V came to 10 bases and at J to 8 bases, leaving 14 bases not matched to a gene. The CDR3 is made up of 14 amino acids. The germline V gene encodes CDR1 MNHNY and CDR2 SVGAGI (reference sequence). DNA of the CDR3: TGTGCCACTTCCGAGGACAGGGGAGGGAACGGCTACACCTTC. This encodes CATSEDRGGNGYTF.

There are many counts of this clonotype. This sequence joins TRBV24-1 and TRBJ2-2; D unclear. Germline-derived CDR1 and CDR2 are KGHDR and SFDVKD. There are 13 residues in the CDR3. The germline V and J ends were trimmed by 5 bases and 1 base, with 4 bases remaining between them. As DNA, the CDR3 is TGTGCCACCAGTGTAGGGAACACCGGGGAGCTGTTTTTT. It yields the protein CATSVGNTGELFF.

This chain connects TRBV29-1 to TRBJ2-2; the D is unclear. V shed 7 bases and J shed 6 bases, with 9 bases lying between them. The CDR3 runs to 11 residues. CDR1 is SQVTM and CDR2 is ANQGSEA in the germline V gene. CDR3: CSGVVPGELFF. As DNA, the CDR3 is TGCAGCGGTGTGGTACCCGGGGAGCTGTTTTTT.

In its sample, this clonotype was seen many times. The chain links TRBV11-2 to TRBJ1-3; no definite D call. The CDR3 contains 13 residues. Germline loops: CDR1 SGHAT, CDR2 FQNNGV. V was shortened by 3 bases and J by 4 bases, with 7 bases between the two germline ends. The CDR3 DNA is TGTGCCAGCAGCTTGGACCAGGGAAACACCATATATTTT. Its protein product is CASSLDQGNTIYF.

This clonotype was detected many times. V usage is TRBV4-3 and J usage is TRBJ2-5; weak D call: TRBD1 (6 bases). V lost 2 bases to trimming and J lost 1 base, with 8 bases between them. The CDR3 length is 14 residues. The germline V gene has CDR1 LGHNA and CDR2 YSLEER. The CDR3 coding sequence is TGCGCCAGCAGCCAATCGGACAGCCAAGAGACCCAGTACTTC. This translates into CASSQSDSQETQYF.

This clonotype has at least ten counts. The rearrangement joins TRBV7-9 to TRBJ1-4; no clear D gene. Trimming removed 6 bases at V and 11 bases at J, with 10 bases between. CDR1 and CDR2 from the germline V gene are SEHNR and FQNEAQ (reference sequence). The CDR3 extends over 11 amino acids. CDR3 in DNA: TGTGCCAGCAGGGGTCTTGGGAAACTGTTTTTT. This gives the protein CASRGLGKLFF.

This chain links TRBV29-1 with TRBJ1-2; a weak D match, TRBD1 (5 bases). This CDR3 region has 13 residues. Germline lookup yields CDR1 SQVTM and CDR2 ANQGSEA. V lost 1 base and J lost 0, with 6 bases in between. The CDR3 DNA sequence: TGCAGCGTTGAAGGGGGGACTAACTATGGCTACACCTTC. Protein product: CSVEGGTNYGYTF.

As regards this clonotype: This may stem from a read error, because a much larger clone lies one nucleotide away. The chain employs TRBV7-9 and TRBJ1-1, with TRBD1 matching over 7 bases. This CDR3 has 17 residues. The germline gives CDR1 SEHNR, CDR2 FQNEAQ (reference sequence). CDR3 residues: CVSSLMKQGVLNTEAFF. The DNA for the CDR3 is TGTGTCAGCAGCTTAATGAAGCAGGGGGTCTTGAACACTGAAGCTTTCTTT.

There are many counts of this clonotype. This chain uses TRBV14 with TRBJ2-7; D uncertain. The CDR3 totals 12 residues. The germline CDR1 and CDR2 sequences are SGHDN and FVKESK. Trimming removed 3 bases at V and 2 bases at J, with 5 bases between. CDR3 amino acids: CASSHSPYEQYF. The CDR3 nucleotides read TGTGCCAGCAGCCACAGCCCCTACGAGCAGTACTTC.

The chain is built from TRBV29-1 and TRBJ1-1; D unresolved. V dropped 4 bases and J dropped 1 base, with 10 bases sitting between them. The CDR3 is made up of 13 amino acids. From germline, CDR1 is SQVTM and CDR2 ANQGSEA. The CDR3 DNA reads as TGCAGCGTTGTTGGGGTACCGAACACTGAAGCTTTCTTT. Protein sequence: CSVVGVPNTEAFF.

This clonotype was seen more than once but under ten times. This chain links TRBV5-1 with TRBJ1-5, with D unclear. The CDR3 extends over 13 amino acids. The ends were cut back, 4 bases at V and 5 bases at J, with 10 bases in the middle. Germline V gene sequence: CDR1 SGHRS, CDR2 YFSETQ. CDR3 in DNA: TGCGCCAGCAGCGCGGACGGATATCAGCCCCAGCATTTT. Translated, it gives CASSADGYQPQHF.

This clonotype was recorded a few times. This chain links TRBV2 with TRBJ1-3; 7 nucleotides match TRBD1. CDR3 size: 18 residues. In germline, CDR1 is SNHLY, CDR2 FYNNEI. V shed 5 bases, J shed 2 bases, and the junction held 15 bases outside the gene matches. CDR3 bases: TGTGCCAGCAGTTACCTGATCGGGACAGAGGGTCCTGGAAACACCATATATTTT. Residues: CASSYLIGTEGPGNTIYF.

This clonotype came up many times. The DNA of the CDR3 is TGCAGTGCTAGAGATGGGACAGGGCACGGCTATGGCTACACCTTC. Encoded protein: CSARDGTGHGYGYTF. The chain has TRBV20-1 and TRBJ1-2, with 9 positions matching TRBD1. The CDR3 has 15 amino acids. After removal of 0 bases from V and 4 bases from J, the junction contained 6 bases not matched to a gene. From germline, CDR1 is DFQATT and CDR2 SNEGSKA (reference sequence).

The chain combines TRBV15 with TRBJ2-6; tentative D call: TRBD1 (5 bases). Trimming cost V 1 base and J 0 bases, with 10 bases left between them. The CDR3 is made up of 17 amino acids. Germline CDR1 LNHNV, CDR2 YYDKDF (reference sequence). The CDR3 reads CATSRARVGSGANVLTF. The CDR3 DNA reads TGTGCCACCAGCAGAGCCAGGGTGGGCTCTGGGGCCAACGTCCTGACTTTC.

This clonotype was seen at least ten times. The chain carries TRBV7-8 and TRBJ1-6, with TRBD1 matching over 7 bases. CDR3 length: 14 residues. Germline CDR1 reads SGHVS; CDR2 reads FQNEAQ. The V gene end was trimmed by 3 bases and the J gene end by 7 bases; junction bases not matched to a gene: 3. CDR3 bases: TGTGCCAGCAGCTTTCAGGGGGTGAATTCACCCCTCCACTTT. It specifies CASSFQGVNSPLHF.

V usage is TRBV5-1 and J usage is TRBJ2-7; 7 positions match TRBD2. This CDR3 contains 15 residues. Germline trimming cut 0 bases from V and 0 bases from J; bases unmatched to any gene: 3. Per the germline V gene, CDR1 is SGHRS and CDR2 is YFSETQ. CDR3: CASSLASGVSYEQYF. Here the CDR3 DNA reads TGCGCCAGCAGCTTGGCTAGCGGAGTCTCCTACGAGCAGTACTTC.

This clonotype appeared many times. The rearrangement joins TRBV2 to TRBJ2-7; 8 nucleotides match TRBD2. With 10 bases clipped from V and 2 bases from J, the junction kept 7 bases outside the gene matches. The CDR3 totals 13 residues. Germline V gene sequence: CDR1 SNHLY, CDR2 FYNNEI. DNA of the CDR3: TGTGCCACCACCCGGGGGGGGACCTACGAGCAGTACTTC. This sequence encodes CATTRGGTYEQYF.

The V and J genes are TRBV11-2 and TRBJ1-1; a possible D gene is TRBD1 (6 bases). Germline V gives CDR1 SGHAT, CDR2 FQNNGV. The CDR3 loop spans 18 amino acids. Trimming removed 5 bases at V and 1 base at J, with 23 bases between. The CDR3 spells CASSVRGRGAGSNTEAFF. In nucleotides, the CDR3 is TGTGCCAGCAGCGTTCGAGGAAGGGGGGCCGGATCGAACACTGAAGCTTTCTTT.

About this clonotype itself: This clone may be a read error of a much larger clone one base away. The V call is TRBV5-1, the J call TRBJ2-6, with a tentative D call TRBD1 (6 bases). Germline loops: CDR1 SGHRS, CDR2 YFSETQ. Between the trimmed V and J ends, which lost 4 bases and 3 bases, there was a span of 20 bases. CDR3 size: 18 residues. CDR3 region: CASSPGHAGSVGANVLTF. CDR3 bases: TGCGCCAGCAGCCCGGGACATGCAGGATCCGTTGGGGCCAACGTCCTGACTTTC.

The DNA of the CDR3 is TGCAGTGCTAGTCCCACCCTGGGGGGGGTTCAGCCCCAGCATTTT. This encodes CSASPTLGGVQPQHF. V is TRBV20-1 and J is TRBJ1-5, with D possibly TRBD1 on 5 matching bases. The CDR3 is 15 amino acids. Germline V gene lookup returns CDR1 DFQATT and CDR2 SNEGSKA (reference sequence). Trimming removed 3 bases from V and 6 bases from J, with 18 bases in between.

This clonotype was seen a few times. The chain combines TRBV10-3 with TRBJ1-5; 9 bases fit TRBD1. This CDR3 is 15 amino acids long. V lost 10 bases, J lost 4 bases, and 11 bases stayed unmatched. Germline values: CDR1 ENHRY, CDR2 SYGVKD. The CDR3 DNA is TGTGCCAGCAAGAGCCGGGACAGGGCAAATCAGCCCCAGCATTTT. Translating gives CASKSRDRANQPQHF.